These 22 T cell receptor beta chains were sequenced from one sample in a study of T-cell reconstitution after alpha-beta-depleted transplantation in children. Unique molecular identifiers were used in preparing the TCRbeta library. In TCRdb, the PCR reads were re-called with MiXCR into one record per CDR3 protein. Of 330,000 or so distinct CDR3 sequences listed, around 9.1% are singletons. Sequences were derived from PBMCs, sampled before TCRalphabeta/CD19-depleted stem cell transplant. The receptors shown here come from a boy less than two years old with acute myeloid leukemia, due to receive a stem cell transplant.

This clonotype was seen many times. The chain combines TRBV5-1 with TRBJ2-4; D uncertain. The V end lost 0 bases, the J end lost 0 bases, and 10 bases lay between the germline ends. Germline V gene data show CDR1 as SGHRS and CDR2 as YFSETQ. There are 16 residues in the CDR3. Here the CDR3 DNA reads TGCGCCAGCAGCTTGGCCCCAGCTTTAGCCAAAAACATTCAGTACTTC. Its translation is CASSLAPALAKNIQYF.

This sequence joins TRBV5-4 and TRBJ2-7, with 8 bases identical to TRBD1. The J segment lost 2 bases and the V segment lost 1 base, leaving 11 bases of the junction unmatched. The CDR3 is made up of 17 amino acids. Germline-derived CDR1 and CDR2 are SGHNT and YYREEE (reference sequence). The CDR3 nucleotides read TGTGCCAGCAGCTTGACTCGCGGGGCAGGGGGCACCTACGAGCAGTACTTC. Its translation: CASSLTRGAGGTYEQYF.

This clonotype was counted a few times. The J gene is TRBJ2-3, the V gene TRBV28; the D call may be TRBD1 or TRBD2 (6 bases each). The CDR3 extends over 15 amino acids. The V end lost 8 bases, the J end lost 1 base, and 16 bases lay between the germline ends. Per germline, CDR1 MDHEN and CDR2 SYDVKM. CDR3 DNA sequence: TGTGCCAGCGGATCTCCTAGGGGGGGCACAGATACGCAGTATTTT. This sequence encodes CASGSPRGGTDTQYF.

The chain combines TRBV18 with TRBJ1-3, with D possibly TRBD1 on 6 matching bases. The CDR3 runs 16 residues. The germline CDR1 and CDR2 sequences are KGHSH and LQKENI. The V end was cut by 0 bases, the J end by 2 bases, with 11 bases between. The CDR3: CASSPPLQGAGNTIYF. The CDR3 DNA follows: TGTGCCAGCTCACCACCGTTACAGGGTGCTGGAAACACCATATATTTT.

This clonotype was recorded a few times. The rearrangement joins TRBV4-3 to TRBJ2-6; possibly TRBD1 for D (5 bases). The CDR3 has 17 residues. The germline V and J ends were trimmed by 0 bases and 3 bases, with 12 bases remaining between them. Germline loops: CDR1 LGHNA, CDR2 YSLEER. This CDR3 is CASSQEWPRGGANVLTF. Written as DNA, the CDR3 is TGCGCCAGCAGCCAAGAATGGCCTAGGGGTGGGGCCAACGTCCTGACTTTC.

This clonotype was recorded a few times. The V and J genes are TRBV5-1 and TRBJ2-5; 13 bases line up with TRBD2. V lost 4 bases and J lost 5; bases outside the gene matches: 8. The CDR3 runs 16 residues. Germline lookup yields CDR1 SGHRS and CDR2 YFSETQ. CDR3 amino acids: CASSLRTSGGGETQYF. In DNA, the CDR3 is TGCGCCAGCAGCCTCCGGACTAGCGGGGGCGGGGAGACCCAGTACTTC.

This clonotype was observed many times. This chain uses TRBV5-1 with TRBJ1-2, with 9 bases matching TRBD1. Germline V CDR1 and CDR2: SGHRS, YFSETQ. The CDR3 has 16 residues. V shed 6 bases, J shed 4 bases, and the junction held 13 bases outside the gene matches. The CDR3 DNA is TGCGCCAGCATCGACCTACCGGGACAGGGATTCTATGGCTACACCTTC. Translation gives CASIDLPGQGFYGYTF.

Ten or more counts support this clonotype. This sequence joins TRBV4-3 and TRBJ1-5, with D uncertain. The CDR3 sequence is 13 residues long. Per the germline V gene, CDR1 is LGHNA and CDR2 is YSLEER. V shed 2 bases and J shed 7 bases, with 9 bases lying between them. CDR3 nucleotide sequence: TGCGCCAGCAGCCAATCCGAGGGACAGCCCCAGCATTTT. This translates into CASSQSEGQPQHF.

This chain joins TRBV19 and TRBJ2-5; the D is unclear. V lost 1 base, J lost 4 bases, and 7 bases lay in between. CDR3 length: 13 amino acids. Germline V CDR1 and CDR2: LNHDA, SQIVND (reference sequence). CDR3 coding DNA: TGTGCCAGTAGTATAGGCGGCTTAGAGACCCAGTACTTC. Amino acid sequence: CASSIGGLETQYF.

This clonotype was seen ten or more times. This chain uses TRBV12-3 or TRBV12-4 with TRBJ1-1; D is unresolved. CDR3 size: 13 residues. Trimming took off 6 bases at V and 5 bases at J, with 13 bases between the two ends. CDR3 sequence: CASSGFMSTEAFF. The CDR3 DNA reads as TGTGCCAGCAGCGGCTTTATGAGTACTGAAGCTTTCTTT.

This clonotype was detected many times. V usage is TRBV11-3 and J usage is TRBJ2-5; D not resolved. This CDR3 contains 11 residues. Germline V gene data show CDR1 as SGHNT and CDR2 as YENEEA. Trimming removed 5 bases at V and 6 bases at J, with 7 bases between. CDR3 in DNA: TGTGCCAGCAGCCGTCTTCAGACCCAGTACTTC. This codes for CASSRLQTQYF.

The table lists this clonotype with many counts. J is TRBJ2-1 and V is TRBV6-2 or TRBV6-3, with D possibly being TRBD2 (6 bases). Per the germline V gene, CDR1 is MNHEY and CDR2 is SVGEGT. The germline V and J ends were trimmed by 2 bases and 9 bases, with 20 bases remaining between them. The CDR3 is 16 residues long. In DNA, the CDR3 is TGTGCCAGCAGTTACAGGAGAAGTGGCGGGATTGGTGAGCAGTTCTTC. It is translated as CASSYRRSGGIGEQFF.

This clonotype was detected many times. The chain carries TRBV4-2 and TRBJ2-7; TRBD2 is a possible D gene (7 bases). The CDR3 length is 15 residues. The germline V gene encodes CDR1 LGHNA and CDR2 YNFKEQ. V gave up 0 bases and J gave up 2 bases, with 11 bases separating them. The CDR3 spells CASSQDGGAAYEQYF. The DNA for the CDR3 is TGTGCCAGCAGCCAAGATGGGGGGGCTGCCTACGAGCAGTACTTC.

The rearrangement uses TRBV5-4 and TRBJ2-3, with 9 bases matching TRBD2. Germline lookup yields CDR1 SGHNT and CDR2 YYREEE (reference sequence). CDR3 length: 16 residues. Trimming cost V 4 bases and J 1 base; bases outside gene matches: 7. Here the CDR3 reads CASSQTRLAGTDTQYF. In nucleotides, the CDR3 is TGTGCCAGCAGCCAAACCCGACTAGCGGGCACAGATACGCAGTATTTT.

This clonotype showed up many times. The rearrangement links TRBV12-3 or TRBV12-4 to TRBJ1-2, with TRBD1 as a possible D gene (5 bases). The V end was cut by 4 bases, the J end by 9 bases, with 9 bases between. The length of the CDR3 is 11 residues. The CDR3 DNA is TGTGCCAGCAGTTATTGGGGCAGCTACACCTTC. Its translation is CASSYWGSYTF.

This clonotype was detected many times. The chain joins TRBV5-1 to TRBJ2-1; D is unclear. The germline CDR1 and CDR2 sequences are SGHRS and YFSETQ. With 1 base removed from V and 8 bases from J, the gap between germline ends came to 10 bases. The CDR3 has 13 amino acids. The CDR3 sequence: CASSLWSNDEQFF. CDR3 nucleotide sequence: TGCGCCAGCAGCTTGTGGTCGAACGATGAGCAGTTCTTC.

This clonotype was picked up a small number of times. The genes are TRBV25-1 and TRBJ2-2; D gene unclear. The V gene lost 5 bases and the J gene lost 4 bases, with 5 bases spanning the gap. Germline CDR1 MGHDK, CDR2 SYGVNS. The CDR3 is made up of 12 amino acids. CDR3 loop: CASSMGTGELFF. DNA of the CDR3: TGTGCCAGCAGTATGGGCACCGGGGAGCTGTTTTTT.

There are many counts of this clonotype. The chain is built from TRBV11-2 and TRBJ2-5, with TRBD2 matching 11 bases. This CDR3 contains 18 residues. J gave up 1 base and V 0 bases, and 7 bases lay outside the gene matches. The V gene's germline CDR1 is SGHAT and CDR2 FQNNGV. In DNA, the CDR3 is TGTGCCAGCAGCTTAGAGAAAAGACTAGCGGGACTCCAAGAGACCCAGTACTTC. Translated, it gives CASSLEKRLAGLQETQYF.

The CDR3 DNA reads as TGTGCCAGCAGCTTTGCAGGGTGGTATGGCTACACCTTC. Encoded protein: CASSFAGWYGYTF. The rearrangement uses TRBV11-2 and TRBJ1-2; tentatively, D is TRBD1 (5 bases). Germline CDR1 reads SGHAT; CDR2 reads FQNNGV. The CDR3 spans 13 residues. V dropped 3 bases and J dropped 5 bases, with 10 bases sitting between them. The full variable domain, its missing parts supplied by reference TRBV11-2 and TRBJ1-2, is EAGVAQSPRYKIIEKRQSVAFWCNPISGHATLYWYQQILGQGPKLLIQFQNNGVVDDSQLPKDRFSAERLKGVDSTLKIQPAKLEDSAVYLCASSFAGWYGYTFGSGTRLTVV.

For this clonotype: A much larger clone sits a single nucleotide away, making a read error possible. The conserved closing phenylalanine or tryptophan is absent in this CDR3, likely reflecting a read error. V and J are TRBV5-1 and TRBJ2-3; 7 positions agree with TRBD1. Germline V gene sequence: CDR1 SGHRS, CDR2 YFSETQ. The CDR3 has 15 residues. V lost 4 bases to trimming and J lost 4 bases; unmatched junction nucleotides: 9. The CDR3 nucleotides are TGCGCCAGCAGCCCAGGACAGGTCCACCCAGATACGCAGTATTCT. This sequence encodes CASSPGQVHPDTQYS.

J is TRBJ2-7 and V is TRBV10-3, with D unresolved. Trimming removed 3 bases from V and 4 bases from J, with 7 bases in between. Germline-derived CDR1 and CDR2 are ENHRY and SYGVKD. The CDR3 runs to 12 residues. The CDR3, as DNA: TGTGCCATCAGTGATCCTGGATACGAGCAGTACTTC. This translates into CAISDPGYEQYF.

This clonotype was picked up many times. The chain employs TRBV5-1 and TRBJ2-1; 9 bases are a match to TRBD1. The V gene's germline CDR1 is SGHRS and CDR2 YFSETQ. The V and J ends lost 4 bases and 5 bases, in that order; junction bases with no gene match: 7. The CDR3 sequence is 15 residues long. The CDR3 bases are TGCGCCAGCAGCCCCACAGGGGGCTTCAACAATGAGCAGTTCTTC. It translates to CASSPTGGFNNEQFF.